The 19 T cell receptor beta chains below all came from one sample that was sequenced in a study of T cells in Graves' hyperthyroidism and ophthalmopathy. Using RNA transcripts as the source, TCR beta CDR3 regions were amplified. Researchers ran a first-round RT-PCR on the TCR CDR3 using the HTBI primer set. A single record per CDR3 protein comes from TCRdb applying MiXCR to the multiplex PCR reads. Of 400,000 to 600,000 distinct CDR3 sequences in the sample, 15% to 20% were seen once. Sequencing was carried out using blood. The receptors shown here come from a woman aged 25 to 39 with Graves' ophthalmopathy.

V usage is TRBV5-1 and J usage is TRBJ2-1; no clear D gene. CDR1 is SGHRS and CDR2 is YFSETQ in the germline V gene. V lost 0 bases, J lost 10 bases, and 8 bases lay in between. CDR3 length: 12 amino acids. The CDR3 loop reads CASSLEFGEQFF. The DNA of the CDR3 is TGCGCCAGCAGCTTGGAGTTTGGCGAGCAGTTCTTC.

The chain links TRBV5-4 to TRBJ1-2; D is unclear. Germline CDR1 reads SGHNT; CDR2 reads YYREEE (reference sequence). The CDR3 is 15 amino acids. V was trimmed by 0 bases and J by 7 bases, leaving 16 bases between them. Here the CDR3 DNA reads TGTGCCAGCAGCTTGGTGTCGGCAGAGAGGAGTGGCTACACCTTC. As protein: CASSLVSAERSGYTF.

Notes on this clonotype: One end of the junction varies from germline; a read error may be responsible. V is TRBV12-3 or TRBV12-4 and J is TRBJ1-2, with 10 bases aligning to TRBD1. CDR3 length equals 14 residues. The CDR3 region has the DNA TGTACCAGCAAGCTAGACAGGGGGCAGTTTGGCTACACCTTC. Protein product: CTSKLDRGQFGYTF.

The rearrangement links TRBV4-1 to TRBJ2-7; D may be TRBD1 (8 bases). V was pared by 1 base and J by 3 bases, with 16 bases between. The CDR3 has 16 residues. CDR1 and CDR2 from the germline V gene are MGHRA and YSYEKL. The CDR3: CASSQVGGTGHYEQYF. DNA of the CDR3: TGCGCCAGCAGCCAAGTGGGGGGGACAGGTCACTACGAGCAGTACTTC.

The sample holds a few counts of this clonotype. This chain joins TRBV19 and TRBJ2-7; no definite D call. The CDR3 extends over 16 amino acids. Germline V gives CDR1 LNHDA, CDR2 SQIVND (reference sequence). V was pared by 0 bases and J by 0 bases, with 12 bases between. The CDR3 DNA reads TGTGCCAGTAGTATAGAGGCAGGCCGCCACTCCTACGAGCAGTACTTC. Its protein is CASSIEAGRHSYEQYF. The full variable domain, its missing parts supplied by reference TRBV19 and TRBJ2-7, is DGGITQSPKYLFRKEGQNVTLSCEQNLNHDAMYWYRQDPGQGLRLIYYSQIVNDFQKGDIAEGYSVSREKKESFPLTVTSAQKNPTAFYLCASSIEAGRHSYEQYFGPGTRLTVT.

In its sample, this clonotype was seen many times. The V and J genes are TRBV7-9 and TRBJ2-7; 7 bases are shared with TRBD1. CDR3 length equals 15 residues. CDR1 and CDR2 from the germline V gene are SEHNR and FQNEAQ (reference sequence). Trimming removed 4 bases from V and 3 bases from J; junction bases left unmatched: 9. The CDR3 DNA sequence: TGTGCCAGCAGCTCACGGACAGGTTTGGACTACGAGCAGTACTTC. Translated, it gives CASSSRTGLDYEQYF. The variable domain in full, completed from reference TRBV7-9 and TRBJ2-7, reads DTGVSQNPRHKITKRGQNVTFRCDPISEHNRLYWYRQTLGQGPEFLTYFQNEAQLEKSRLLSDRFSAERPKGSFSTLEIQRTEQGDSAMYLCASSSRTGLDYEQYFGPGTRLTVT.

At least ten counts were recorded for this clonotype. The CDR3 protein is CASSFRGGSPLHF. For the CDR3, the DNA is TGTGCCAGCAGTTTTCGAGGTGGTTCACCCCTCCACTTT. The chain couples TRBV28 to TRBJ1-6, with unresolved D. The CDR3 has 13 amino acids. Trimming removed 3 bases at V and 9 bases at J, with 9 bases between. The germline V gene has CDR1 MDHEN and CDR2 SYDVKM. Variable domain in full (rest from reference TRBV28 and TRBJ1-6): DVKVTQSSRYLVKRTGEKVFLECVQDMDHENMFWYRQDPGLGLRLIYFSYDVKMKEKGDIPEGYSVSREKKERFSLILESASTNQTSMYLCASSFRGGSPLHFGNGTRLTVT.

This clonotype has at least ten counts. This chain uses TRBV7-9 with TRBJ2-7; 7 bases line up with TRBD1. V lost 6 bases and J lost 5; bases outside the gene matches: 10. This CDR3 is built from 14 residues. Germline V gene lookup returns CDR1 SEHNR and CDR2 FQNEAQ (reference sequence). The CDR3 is CASSSKKRGHEQYF. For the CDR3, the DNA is TGTGCCAGCAGTTCAAAAAAGAGGGGGCACGAGCAGTACTTC.

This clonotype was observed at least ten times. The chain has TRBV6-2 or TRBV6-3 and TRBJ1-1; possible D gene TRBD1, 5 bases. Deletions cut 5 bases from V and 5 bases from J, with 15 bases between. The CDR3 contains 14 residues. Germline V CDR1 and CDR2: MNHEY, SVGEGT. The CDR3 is CASSGSGGKTEAFF. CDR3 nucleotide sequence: TGTGCCAGCAGTGGTTCGGGGGGAAAGACTGAAGCTTTCTTT.

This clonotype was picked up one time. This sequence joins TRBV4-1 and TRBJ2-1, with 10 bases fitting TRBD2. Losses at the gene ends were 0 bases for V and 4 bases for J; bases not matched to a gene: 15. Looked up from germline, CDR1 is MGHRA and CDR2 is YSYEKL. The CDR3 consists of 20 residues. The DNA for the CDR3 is TGCGCCAGCAGCCAAGACGGCGAAGGGCTAGCGGGAGTAGGTTACAATGAGCAGTTCTTC. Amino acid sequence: CASSQDGEGLAGVGYNEQFF.

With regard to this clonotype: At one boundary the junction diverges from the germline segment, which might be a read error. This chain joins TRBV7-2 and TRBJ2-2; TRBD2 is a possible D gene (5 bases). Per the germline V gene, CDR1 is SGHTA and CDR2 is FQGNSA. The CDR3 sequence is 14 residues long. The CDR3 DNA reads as TGTGCCAGCAGCATCCATAGTGTTATCGGGGAGCCGTTTTTT. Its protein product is CASSIHSVIGEPFF.

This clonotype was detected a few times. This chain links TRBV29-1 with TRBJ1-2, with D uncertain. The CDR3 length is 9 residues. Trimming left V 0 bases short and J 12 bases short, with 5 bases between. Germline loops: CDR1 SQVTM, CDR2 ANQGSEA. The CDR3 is CSVEERDTF. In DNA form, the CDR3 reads TGCAGCGTTGAAGAAAGGGACACCTTC.

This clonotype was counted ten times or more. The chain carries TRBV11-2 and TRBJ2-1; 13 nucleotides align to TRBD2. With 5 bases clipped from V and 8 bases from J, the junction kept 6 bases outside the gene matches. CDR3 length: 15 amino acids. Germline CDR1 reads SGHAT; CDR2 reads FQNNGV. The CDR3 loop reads CASSDRTSGSHEQFF. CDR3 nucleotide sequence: TGTGCCAGCAGCGACCGGACTAGCGGGAGCCATGAGCAGTTCTTC. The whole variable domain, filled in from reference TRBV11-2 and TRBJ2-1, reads EAGVAQSPRYKIIEKRQSVAFWCNPISGHATLYWYQQILGQGPKLLIQFQNNGVVDDSQLPKDRFSAERLKGVDSTLKIQPAKLEDSAVYLCASSDRTSGSHEQFFGPGTRLTVL.

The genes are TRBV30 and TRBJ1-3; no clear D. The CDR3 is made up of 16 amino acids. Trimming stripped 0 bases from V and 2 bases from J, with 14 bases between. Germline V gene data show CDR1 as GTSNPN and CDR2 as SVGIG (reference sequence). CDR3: CAWSVVRRAAGNTIYF. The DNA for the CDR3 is TGTGCCTGGAGTGTGGTCCGGAGGGCGGCTGGAAACACCATATATTTT.

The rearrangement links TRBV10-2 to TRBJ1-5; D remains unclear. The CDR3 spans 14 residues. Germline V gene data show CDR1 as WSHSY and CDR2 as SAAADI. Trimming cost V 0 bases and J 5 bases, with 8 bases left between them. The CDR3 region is CASSESGNYQPQHF. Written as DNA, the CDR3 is TGCGCCAGCAGTGAGTCAGGCAATTATCAGCCCCAGCATTTT.

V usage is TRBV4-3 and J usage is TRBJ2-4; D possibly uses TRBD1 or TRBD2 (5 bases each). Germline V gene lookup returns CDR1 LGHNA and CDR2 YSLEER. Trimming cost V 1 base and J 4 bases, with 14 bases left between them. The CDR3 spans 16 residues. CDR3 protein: CASSQGGRQSKNIQYF. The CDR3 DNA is TGCGCCAGCAGCCAAGGGGGGAGACAGTCAAAAAACATTCAGTACTTC.

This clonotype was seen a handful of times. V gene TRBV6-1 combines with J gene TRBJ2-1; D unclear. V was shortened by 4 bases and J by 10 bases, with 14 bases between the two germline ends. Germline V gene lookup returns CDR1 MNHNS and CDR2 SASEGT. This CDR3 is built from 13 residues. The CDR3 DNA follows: TGTGCCAGCAGTGCGGTAAGGGTTGGGGAGCAGTTCTTC. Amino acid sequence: CASSAVRVGEQFF.

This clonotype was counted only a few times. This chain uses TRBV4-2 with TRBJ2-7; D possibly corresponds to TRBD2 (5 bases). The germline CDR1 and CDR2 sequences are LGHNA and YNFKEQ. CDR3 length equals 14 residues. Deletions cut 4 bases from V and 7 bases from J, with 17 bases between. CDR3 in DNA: TGTGCCAGCAGCCTCCGGGCCGGGTGGGAGGAGCAGTACTTC. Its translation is CASSLRAGWEEQYF.

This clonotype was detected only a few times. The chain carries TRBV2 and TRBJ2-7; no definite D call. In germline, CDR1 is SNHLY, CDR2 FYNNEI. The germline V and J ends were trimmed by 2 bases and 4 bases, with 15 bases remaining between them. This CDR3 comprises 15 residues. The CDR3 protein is CASSELRSFKYEQYF. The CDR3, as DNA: TGTGCCAGCAGTGAACTCCGAAGTTTTAAGTACGAGCAGTACTTC.